This TCR beta chain was retrieved from a study of graft-versus-host responses after intestinal transplantation. Study-level background: Recipients got multivisceral, liver-intestinal, or isolated intestinal transplants.

Repertoires were generated with immunoSEQ multiplex PCR, while TCRdb's copy carries only in-frame clones and drops some. The repertoire holds some 70,000 clones, with around 90% as singletons. Each post-transplant marrow sample came from the posterior iliac crest or another site. This clone was seen only once. Its antigen remains unknown. Whole-study results and caveats: Allograft graft-versus-host to host-versus-graft clonal ratios ran high in patients with graft-donor T cell macrochimerism. In recipient marrow, GvH clones were found, and some appeared first in ileum or blood.

This CDR3 contains 15 residues. V was shortened by 2 bases and J by 6 bases, with 16 bases between the two germline ends. CDR1 and CDR2 (germline): GTSNPN, SVGIG (reference sequence). The specimen comprised bone marrow, sampled 700 to 750 days after intestinal transplantation. V usage is TRBV30 and J usage is TRBJ2-2, with D possibly being TRBD1 or TRBD2 (5 bases each). This sequence was found in a human patient who received an intestinal transplant, so some T cells may come from the graft donor. The CDR3 DNA reads as TGTGCCTGGAGTCACGGGACGGAAGGGGCCGGGGAGCTGTTTTTT. Amino acid sequence: CAWSHGTEGAGELFF.